This T cell receptor beta chain derives from a study of cytomegalovirus exposure and HLA in healthy donors. Broader study findings: Among TCR sequences, most were rare, though some public TCRs appeared in many donors.

The repertoire was sequenced with immunoSEQ multiplex PCR; TCRdb's copy has only in-frame clones and lacks some. Here the sample spans over 90,000 clones, just under 95% being singletons. A remark on this clone: Its specificity is not known.

This CDR3 is built from 14 residues. The V segment lost 0 bases and the J segment 8 bases; nucleotides outside the gene matches: 4. Germline V gene lookup returns CDR1 SGHKS and CDR2 YYEKEE (reference sequence). V gene TRBV5-5 combines with J gene TRBJ1-2; 10 nucleotides line up with TRBD1. Sequenced material: PBMCs. The origin of this receptor is a woman younger than 30 in good health and CMV-seronegative. DNA for the CDR3: TGTGCCAGCAGCTTGGTGGACAGGGGGAGAGGCTACACCTTC. It encodes CASSLVDRGRGYTF.